A single sample is the source of the 24 T cell receptor beta chains below, sequenced in a study of blood T cell repertoires in COVID-19 (dated by TCRdb to the early 2020s). Receptor amplification or capture employed the immunoSEQ multiplex PCR assay. TCRdb retrieved this table from immuneACCESS and kept in-frame rearrangements only. Not all clones are present; in checked studies, unresolved V genes account for under half, and no reason is known for the remainder. Present in this sample are some 190,000 clones, 84% of which were seen just once. Roughly 20% of the sample is taken by the ten largest. The specimen was peripheral blood. The source of these receptors is a human donor in a cohort sampled during active COVID-19.

This clone came up a few times. This chain connects TRBV19 to TRBJ2-3, with D unclear. CDR1 is LNHDA and CDR2 is SQIVND in the germline V gene (reference sequence). The CDR3 spans 11 residues. V was shortened by 3 bases and J by 12 bases, with 10 bases between the two germline ends. The CDR3 DNA follows: TGTGCCAGTAGTATGGCAGGCCTCCAGTATTTT. This sequence encodes CASSMAGLQYF.

This chain joins TRBV6-1 and TRBJ1-4, with D possibly TRBD1 on 5 matching bases. CDR3 size: 14 residues. Germline-derived CDR1 and CDR2 are MNHNS and SASEGT. V shed 1 base and J shed 7 bases, with 10 bases lying between them. The CDR3 spells CASSEGGAGEKLFF. In nucleotides, the CDR3 is TGTGCCAGCAGTGAAGGCGGGGCCGGTGAAAAACTGTTTTTT.

The V call is TRBV23-1, the J call TRBJ1-1; unclear D gene. TRBV23-1 counts as an open reading frame of uncertain function. V shed 3 bases and J shed 3 bases, with 8 bases lying between them. The CDR3 is 13 amino acids. Written as DNA, the CDR3 is TGCGCCAGCAGTCATGCCGGGTACACTGAAGCTTTCTTT. Protein product: CASSHAGYTEAFF.

The chain links TRBV19 to TRBJ1-5; TRBD1 aligns across 11 bases. From germline, CDR1 is LNHDA and CDR2 SQIVND (reference sequence). There are 16 residues in the CDR3. The V segment lost 6 bases and the J segment 1 base; nucleotides outside the gene matches: 5. The CDR3 sequence is CASRGTGGPSNQPQHF. CDR3 coding DNA: TGTGCCAGTAGGGGGACAGGGGGTCCAAGCAATCAGCCCCAGCATTTT. Filled out from reference TRBV19 and TRBJ1-5, the complete variable domain reads DGGITQSPKYLFRKEGQNVTLSCEQNLNHDAMYWYRQDPGQGLRLIYYSQIVNDFQKGDIAEGYSVSREKKESFPLTVTSAQKNPTAFYLCASRGTGGPSNQPQHFGDGTRLSIL.

CDR3 bases: TGTGCCAGCAGCCGCCGACAGGTTCTCGGGACAGATACGCAGTATTTT. It yields the protein CASSRRQVLGTDTQYF. The chain joins TRBV2 to TRBJ2-3, with D perhaps matching TRBD1 (6 bases). Between the trimmed V and J ends, which lost 6 bases and 3 bases, there was a span of 19 bases. Germline V gene lookup returns CDR1 SNHLY and CDR2 FYNNEI. This CDR3 contains 16 residues. The full variable domain, its missing parts supplied by reference TRBV2 and TRBJ2-3, is EPEVTQTPSHQVTQMGQEVILRCVPISNHLYFYWYRQILGQKVEFLVSFYNNEISEKSEIFDDQFSVERPDGSNFTLKIRSTKLEDSAMYFCASSRRQVLGTDTQYFGPGTRLTVL.

This clone was found many times. V usage is TRBV10-2 and J usage is TRBJ1-1; D might be TRBD1 (6 bases). The germline V gene has CDR1 WSHSY and CDR2 SAAADI. V was shortened by 8 bases and J by 4 bases, with 17 bases between the two germline ends. There are 14 residues in the CDR3. As DNA, the CDR3 is TGCGCCAGCTGGGACCTGATGGGGGCCACTGAAGCTTTCTTT. It yields the protein CASWDLMGATEAFF.

The chain joins TRBV19 to TRBJ1-5, with 8 bases lining up with TRBD1. The V gene end was trimmed by 2 bases and the J gene end by 6 bases; junction bases not matched to a gene: 9. This CDR3 is 16 amino acids long. Germline CDR1 reads LNHDA; CDR2 reads SQIVND (reference sequence). CDR3 sequence reads: CASSIQGQAAGQPQHF. For the CDR3, the DNA is TGTGCCAGTAGTATACAGGGACAGGCTGCCGGTCAGCCCCAGCATTTT.

In this sample, this clone turned up many times. The CDR3 sequence is CASSLDRAQETQYF. CDR3 DNA: TGTGCCAGCAGCTTAGACAGGGCTCAAGAGACCCAGTACTTC. The chain has TRBV11-1 and TRBJ2-5; tentative D call: TRBD1 (6 bases). Germline CDR1 is SGHAT and CDR2 is FQDESV (reference sequence). The CDR3 has 14 amino acids. V was trimmed by 1 base and J by 2 bases, leaving 8 bases between them.

The V gene is TRBV6-5, the J gene TRBJ1-2; maybe TRBD1 (6 bases). Germline CDR1 is MNHEY and CDR2 is SVGAGI. V was pared by 10 bases and J by 3 bases, with 12 bases between. The CDR3 spans 12 residues. The CDR3 DNA reads TGTGCCACCGTGGACAGTCACTATGGCTACACCTTC. Its protein is CATVDSHYGYTF.

In regard to this clone: Relative to the germline gene, one junction end is altered; a read error may explain this. The CDR3 is CASGQPGQTSYGYTF. The CDR3 DNA sequence: TGTGCCAGCGGCCAACCGGGACAGACAAGTTATGGCTACACCTTC. The chain is built from TRBV3-1 (or the pseudogene TRBV3-2) and TRBJ1-2, with 7 bases fitting TRBD1. Germline CDR1 reads LGHDT; CDR2 reads YNNKEL (reference sequence). The CDR3 covers 15 residues.

This chain links TRBV27 with TRBJ1-6, with D hard to call. CDR1 and CDR2 from the germline V gene are MNHEY and SMNVEV (reference sequence). V lost 7 bases and J lost 0, with 7 bases in between. The CDR3 sequence is 14 residues long. The CDR3 DNA sequence: TGTGCCAGCAAAATCCGCTCCTATAATTCACCCCTCCACTTT. Its protein is CASKIRSYNSPLHF.

J is TRBJ2-2 and V is TRBV6-5, with D tentatively TRBD2 (5 bases). The V gene's germline CDR1 is MNHEY and CDR2 SVGAGI. Deletions cut 4 bases from V and 7 bases from J, with 10 bases between. The CDR3 covers 13 residues. As DNA, the CDR3 is TGTGCCAGCAGTTTCAACCGGGGCGGGGAGCTGTTTTTT. Its protein is CASSFNRGGELFF.

The V call is TRBV28, the J call TRBJ2-1; 7 bases are a match to TRBD1. The junction had 12 bases not matched to a gene; V was cut back by 6 bases and J by 7 bases. The germline V gene has CDR1 MDHEN and CDR2 SYDVKM. The CDR3 covers 15 residues. Here the CDR3 reads CASSYGTEPWNEQFF. The CDR3 bases are TGTGCCAGCAGCTACGGGACAGAGCCATGGAATGAGCAGTTCTTC.

This clone turned up a few times. The chain links TRBV20-1 to TRBJ1-1, with D unresolved. Trimming pared 3 bases from V and 1 base from J, leaving 6 bases between. Germline CDR1 is DFQATT and CDR2 is SNEGSKA (reference sequence). This CDR3 has 12 amino acids. DNA for the CDR3: TGCAGTGCTAGTTCCGGGAACACTGAAGCTTTCTTT. This codes for CSASSGNTEAFF.

This chain uses TRBV19 with TRBJ2-3, with 10 bases identical to TRBD2. Losses at the gene ends were 3 bases for V and 5 bases for J; bases not matched to a gene: 5. Germline V CDR1 and CDR2: LNHDA, SQIVND (reference sequence). This CDR3 spans 15 amino acids. The CDR3 DNA reads as TGTGCCAGTAGTATCCTCCTAGCGGGAGAAGATACGCAGTATTTT. Translation gives CASSILLAGEDTQYF.

This clone was recorded many times. The chain links TRBV19 to TRBJ1-3, with TRBD1 matching 7 bases. After removal of 5 bases from V and 8 bases from J, the junction contained 6 bases not matched to a gene. The germline V gene has CDR1 LNHDA and CDR2 SQIVND (reference sequence). The CDR3 runs to 13 residues. For the CDR3, the DNA is TGTGCCAGTAGTCCCAGACAGGGTGACACCATATATTTT. Translating it yields CASSPRQGDTIYF.

The genes are TRBV5-1 and TRBJ2-4, with TRBD2 as a possible D gene (6 bases). Germline V CDR1 and CDR2: SGHRS, YFSETQ. V shed 3 bases and J shed 4 bases, with 17 bases lying between them. There are 16 residues in the CDR3. The chain's CDR3 is CASSSKPGEPKNIQYF. The CDR3 DNA reads as TGCGCCAGCAGCTCCAAACCGGGGGAGCCGAAAAACATTCAGTACTTC.

This chain links TRBV3-1 (or the pseudogene TRBV3-2) with TRBJ1-1; possibly TRBD1 for D (5 bases). Trimming left V 3 bases short and J 1 base short, with 15 bases between. The CDR3 extends over 16 amino acids. Per germline, CDR1 LGHDT and CDR2 YNNKEL (reference sequence). CDR3 bases: TGTGCCAGCAGCCACGGGGGGACCTTAGGGAACACTGAAGCTTTCTTT. Translation gives CASSHGGTLGNTEAFF.

The chain links TRBV4-1 to TRBJ2-5, with a weak D call TRBD2 (6 bases). CDR3 length equals 15 residues. Germline CDR1 is MGHRA and CDR2 is YSYEKL. Trimming stripped 1 base from V and 4 bases from J, with 13 bases between. CDR3 loop: CASSQGRGLRETQYF. The DNA for the CDR3 is TGCGCCAGCAGCCAAGGCCGCGGACTAAGAGAGACCCAGTACTTC.

The chain recombines TRBV19 with TRBJ1-2; a possible D gene is TRBD1 (5 bases). Germline V gene data show CDR1 as LNHDA and CDR2 as SQIVND (reference sequence). The CDR3 has 16 amino acids. V lost 4 bases and J lost 0, with 15 bases in between. The CDR3 region is CASSKQLSTANYGYTF. For the CDR3, the DNA is TGTGCCAGTAGTAAACAATTATCGACAGCTAACTATGGCTACACCTTC.

This chain joins TRBV7-2 and TRBJ2-1; 15 bases match TRBD2. The CDR3 length is 15 residues. The V gene's germline CDR1 is SGHTA and CDR2 FQGNSA. J was trimmed by 6 bases and V by 5 bases; bases with no gene match: 2. CDR3 in DNA: TGTGCCAGCAGCCAGGGACTAGCGGGAGGCAATGAGCAGTTCTTC. Residues: CASSQGLAGGNEQFF.

This chain joins TRBV3-1 (or the pseudogene TRBV3-2) and TRBJ2-6, with D uncertain. V was shortened by 3 bases and J by 0 bases, with 9 bases between the two germline ends. The CDR3 runs to 16 residues. The germline V gene has CDR1 LGHDT and CDR2 YNNKEL (reference sequence). The CDR3 loop reads CASSHPLGSGANVLTF. The CDR3 DNA is TGTGCCAGCAGCCATCCCCTCGGCTCTGGGGCCAACGTCCTGACTTTC.

The chain has TRBV6-5 and TRBJ2-7; D possibly corresponds to TRBD1 (7 bases). The CDR3 sequence is 14 residues long. The ends were cut back, 9 bases at V and 3 bases at J, with 18 bases in the middle. Germline CDR1 reads MNHEY; CDR2 reads SVGAGI. The CDR3 region is CASQGGVSHYEQYF. The CDR3 DNA reads as TGTGCCAGTCAGGGGGGTGTATCCCACTACGAGCAGTACTTC.

The chain couples TRBV12-3 or TRBV12-4 to TRBJ2-7; a possible D gene is TRBD2 (6 bases). The CDR3 extends over 13 amino acids. Trimming cost V 2 bases and J 3 bases, with 8 bases left between them. Written as DNA, the CDR3 is TGTGCCAGCAGTTTAATGGGGGGCTACGAGCAGTACTTC. This sequence encodes CASSLMGGYEQYF.